The next 17 T cell receptor beta chains were all read from a single sample in a study of PD-1 blockade in mismatch repair-deficient tumors. Generated by immunoSEQ multiplex PCR, the TCRdb table keeps only in-frame clones and is missing some. This sample has 120,000 or so clones; about 88% occur once, and the top ten carry about 13%. Source: peripheral blood, taken 44 weeks after starting pembrolizumab. The source is an adult with mismatch repair-deficient cancer.

The V gene is TRBV11-3, the J gene TRBJ2-2; D is unresolved. The CDR3 length is 15 residues. Germline V CDR1 and CDR2: SGHNT, YENEEA. With 4 bases removed from V and 5 bases from J, the gap between germline ends came to 14 bases. The CDR3 protein is CASSSIGRLTGELFF. Written as DNA, the CDR3 is TGTGCCAGCAGCTCCATCGGACGCCTTACCGGGGAGCTGTTTTTT.

This clone was seen once. This chain joins TRBV2 and TRBJ2-2, with 11 bases matching TRBD2. CDR1 and CDR2 (germline): SNHLY, FYNNEI. V was pared by 5 bases and J by 7 bases, with 18 bases of the junction left unmatched. The CDR3 contains 19 residues. The CDR3 DNA reads as TGTGCCAGCAGTCCCCTCAGGCAAACTAGCGGGAGAGGTGGCGGGGAGCTGTTTTTT. This encodes CASSPLRQTSGRGGGELFF.

The chain joins TRBV5-8 to TRBJ2-5; TRBD2 matches at 9 bases. The germline V gene has CDR1 SGHTS and CDR2 YDEGEE. This CDR3 has 15 residues. J lost 1 base, V lost 2 bases, and 3 bases had no gene match. The CDR3 coding sequence is TGTGCCAGCAGCTTACGACTAGCGGTCCAAGAGACCCAGTACTTC. Residues: CASSLRLAVQETQYF.

This chain uses TRBV4-1 with TRBJ2-2, with 8 positions matching TRBD1. Germline assignment: CDR1 MGHRA and CDR2 YSYEKL. Trimming at V came to 4 bases and at J to 1 base, leaving 2 bases not matched to a gene. The CDR3 sequence is 15 residues long. DNA of the CDR3: TGCGCCAGCAGCCGAGGGACAGGGAACACCGGGGAGCTGTTTTTT. This sequence encodes CASSRGTGNTGELFF.

The V and J genes are TRBV25-1 and TRBJ1-1, with D tentatively TRBD1 (6 bases). The germline gives CDR1 MGHDK, CDR2 SYGVNS. The CDR3 is made up of 13 amino acids. The V and J ends lost 1 base and 8 bases respectively, with 11 bases between them. CDR3: CASSESPGTEAFF. The CDR3 region has the DNA TGTGCCAGCAGTGAATCGCCAGGGACAGAAGCTTTCTTT.

The chain uses TRBV19 and TRBJ2-5; 13 positions agree with TRBD2. The CDR3 covers 14 residues. Germline V gene lookup returns CDR1 LNHDA and CDR2 SQIVND (reference sequence). V lost 10 bases, J lost 6 bases, and 8 bases stayed unmatched. The CDR3, as DNA: TGTGCCACCAGAGCGACTAGCGGGAGGAAGACCCAGTACTTC. Translated, it gives CATRATSGRKTQYF.

The CDR3 sequence: CASSKMGLAGTDTQYF. Written as DNA, the CDR3 is TGCGCCAGCAGCAAGATGGGACTAGCTGGTACAGATACGCAGTATTTT. This sequence joins TRBV4-1 and TRBJ2-3, with 9 bases aligning to TRBD2. This CDR3 region has 16 residues. Germline trimming cut 5 bases from V and 3 bases from J; bases unmatched to any gene: 9. Germline CDR1 and CDR2: MGHRA and YSYEKL.

The gene calls are TRBV11-2 and TRBJ1-3, with D unclear. CDR1 is SGHAT, CDR2 FQNNGV, per germline. Trimming left V 1 base short and J 5 bases short, with 3 bases between. The CDR3 length is 12 residues. CDR3 in amino acids: CASSLGRNTIYF. DNA for the CDR3: TGTGCCAGCAGCTTAGGCCGAAACACCATATATTTT.

Note on this clone: Additional DNA sequences in this sample encode the identical CDR3. V gene TRBV6-5 combines with J gene TRBJ2-7; a possible D gene is TRBD2 (5 bases). Trimming shortened V by 5 bases and J by 4 bases, and 6 bases separated the two germline ends. CDR3 length: 11 residues. The germline V gene has CDR1 MNHEY and CDR2 SVGAGI. The CDR3 is CASSRGYEQYF. The CDR3 bases are TGTGCCAGCAGTCGCGGGTACGAGCAGTACTTC.

This clone was counted between two and nine times. The CDR3 is CASGTDDRYEQYF. In DNA form, the CDR3 reads TGTGCCAGTGGGACTGACGACCGATACGAGCAGTACTTC. V is TRBV6-5 and J is TRBJ2-7, with D maybe TRBD2 (6 bases). V lost 9 bases and J 4 bases, leaving 16 bases between the germline ends. Per germline, CDR1 MNHEY and CDR2 SVGAGI. CDR3 length: 13 amino acids.

The rearrangement uses TRBV4-1 and TRBJ2-5; possible D gene TRBD1, 6 bases. The CDR3 is made up of 16 amino acids. Between the trimmed V and J ends, which lost 4 bases and 0 bases, there was a span of 15 bases. Germline CDR1 MGHRA, CDR2 YSYEKL. The CDR3 here is CASSPNPNRDQETQYF. The CDR3 DNA is TGCGCCAGCAGCCCCAACCCCAACAGGGACCAAGAGACCCAGTACTTC.

This sequence joins TRBV10-2 and TRBJ1-1, with D perhaps TRBD1 (6 bases). Germline values: CDR1 WSHSY, CDR2 SAAADI. The CDR3 totals 14 residues. Trimming cost V 5 bases and J 1 base, with 11 bases left between them. The CDR3 DNA reads as TGCGCCAGCAGTATTACGGGACAGAACACTGAAGCTTTCTTT. Its protein is CASSITGQNTEAFF.

The DNA for the CDR3 is TGTGCCAGCAGCCAGACCCGGACTAGCGGCAACAATGAGCAGTTCTTC. This translates into CASSQTRTSGNNEQFF. The rearrangement links TRBV5-6 to TRBJ2-1; TRBD2 matches 10 bases. The CDR3 is 16 residues long. CDR1 is SGHDT, CDR2 YYEEEE, per germline. V shed 4 bases and J 5 bases; nucleotides not matched to a gene: 9. The full variable domain, its missing parts supplied by reference TRBV5-6 and TRBJ2-1, is DAGVTQSPTHLIKTRGQQVTLRCSPKSGHDTVSWYQQALGQGPQFIFQYYEEEERQRGNFPDRFSGHQFPNYSSELNVNALLLGDSALYLCASSQTRTSGNNEQFFGPGTRLTVL.

The rearrangement links TRBV5-1 to TRBJ2-1; maybe TRBD2 (6 bases). CDR1 is SGHRS, CDR2 YFSETQ, per germline. The length of the CDR3 is 15 residues. The V end lost 3 bases, the J end lost 4 bases, and 14 bases lay between the germline ends. This chain's CDR3 is CASSYRETPYNEQFF. DNA for the CDR3: TGCGCCAGCAGCTACCGGGAGACTCCTTACAATGAGCAGTTCTTC.

The rearrangement uses TRBV5-4 and TRBJ2-1; D gene uncertain. CDR1 and CDR2 (germline): SGHNT, YYREEE (reference sequence). The V gene lost 0 bases and the J gene lost 0 bases, with 4 bases spanning the gap. The CDR3 runs 14 residues. The CDR3 loop reads CASSLVGSYNEQFF. CDR3 nucleotide sequence: TGTGCCAGCAGCTTGGTAGGCTCCTACAATGAGCAGTTCTTC.

The CDR3 sequence is CASSLGSITNTDTQYF. For the CDR3, the DNA is TGTGCCAGCAGCTTAGGCAGCATAACAAACACAGATACGCAGTATTTT. The rearrangement joins TRBV7-9 to TRBJ2-3; D not certain. V was cut by 1 base and J by 2 bases, with 13 bases left in between. CDR3 size: 16 residues. Germline values: CDR1 SEHNR, CDR2 FQNEAQ (reference sequence).

CDR3 nucleotide sequence: TGTGCCAGCAGTGAATTAGCGGGAGGCTTGGATACGCAGTATTTT. Its protein is CASSELAGGLDTQYF. This chain connects TRBV6-1 to TRBJ2-3; 10 nucleotides line up with TRBD2. Trimming cost V 2 bases and J 6 bases; bases outside gene matches: 5. Germline V gives CDR1 MNHNS, CDR2 SASEGT. This CDR3 comprises 15 residues.